These 8 T cell receptor beta chains were sequenced from one sample in a study of OX40 agonist ivuxolimab in advanced cancers. Library method: the immunoSEQ multiplex PCR assay. What TCRdb holds here is the immuneACCESS table cut down to in-frame rearrangements. Part of the clones is not present; checked against another copy, under half of the missing clones reflect an unresolved V gene, and the others are unexplained. Across this sample there are about 82,000 clones, with roughly nine tenths seen only once. The top ten clonotypes cover 2.3% of the sample. The sequenced sample was CD4+ or CD8+ T cells sorted from blood, obtained in a trial of the OX40 agonist ivuxolimab. The receptors shown here come from an adult with an advanced solid tumor such as melanoma, head and neck, liver or kidney cancer.

The V and J genes are TRBV7-9 and TRBJ1-2; tentatively, D is TRBD1 (6 bases). V was cut by 2 bases and J by 2 bases, with 12 bases left in between. This CDR3 region has 15 residues. Germline V gene data show CDR1 as SEHNR and CDR2 as FQNEAQ (reference sequence). The CDR3 spells CASSLRVGANYGYTF. DNA of the CDR3: TGTGCCAGCAGCTTAAGGGTGGGGGCGAACTATGGCTACACCTTC.

This chain joins TRBV5-1 and TRBJ2-5; TRBD2 is a possible D gene (6 bases). The V end lost 3 bases, the J end lost 7 bases, and 13 bases lay between the germline ends. The CDR3 is 13 amino acids. Germline V gene sequence: CDR1 SGHRS, CDR2 YFSETQ. CDR3 region: CASSSGELWTQYF. The CDR3 region has the DNA TGCGCCAGCAGCTCGGGGGAGCTTTGGACCCAGTACTTC.

This sequence joins TRBV6-1 and TRBJ1-5; D not resolved. Between the trimmed V and J ends, which lost 3 bases and 4 bases, there was a span of 7 bases. This CDR3 is built from 13 residues. The V gene's germline CDR1 is MNHNS and CDR2 SASEGT. The CDR3: CASSELGNQPQHF. Here the CDR3 DNA reads TGTGCCAGCAGTGAGTTGGGGAATCAGCCCCAGCATTTT.

V usage is TRBV11-2 and J usage is TRBJ2-3; maybe TRBD1 (5 bases). V lost 1 base to trimming and J lost 4 bases, with 12 bases between them. The CDR3 length is 15 residues. The germline V gene has CDR1 SGHAT and CDR2 FQNNGV. CDR3 loop: CASSLGQGRADTQYF. The DNA of the CDR3 is TGTGCCAGCAGCTTAGGGCAGGGAAGGGCAGATACGCAGTATTTT.

J is TRBJ2-5 and V is TRBV5-1, with a tentative D call TRBD2 (6 bases). Germline V gene lookup returns CDR1 SGHRS and CDR2 YFSETQ. V lost 1 base, J lost 4 bases, and 8 bases lay in between. The CDR3 has 13 residues. CDR3 in DNA: TGCGCCAGCAGCTTGTTCGGGGGAGAGACCCAGTACTTC. Protein sequence: CASSLFGGETQYF.

The chain carries TRBV9 and TRBJ2-7; D is ambiguous. This CDR3 contains 14 residues. The V gene lost 3 bases and the J gene lost 5 bases, with 15 bases spanning the gap. The germline gives CDR1 SGDLS, CDR2 YYNGEE. This chain's CDR3 is CASSENMVMDEQYF. CDR3 coding DNA: TGTGCCAGCAGCGAAAACATGGTTATGGACGAGCAGTACTTC.

The chain combines TRBV10-3 with TRBJ2-3, with D possibly matching TRBD1 (6 bases). The CDR3 spans 13 residues. Germline-derived CDR1 and CDR2 are ENHRY and SYGVKD. The V and J ends lost 6 bases and 4 bases respectively, with 11 bases between them. CDR3 amino acids: CAIRQGQSDTQYF. As DNA, the CDR3 is TGTGCCATCAGGCAGGGGCAATCAGATACGCAGTATTTT.

This clone is a singleton in its sample. V gene TRBV6-5 combines with J gene TRBJ2-1; 7 bases line up with TRBD2. After removal of 8 bases from V and 7 bases from J, the junction contained 11 bases not matched to a gene. The CDR3 contains 14 residues. Germline CDR1 MNHEY, CDR2 SVGAGI. CDR3 protein: CASFQAGAKNEQFF. CDR3 bases: TGTGCCAGCTTCCAGGCGGGAGCGAAAAATGAGCAGTTCTTC.